A selection of T cell receptor beta chains follows, all from one sample in a study of blood T cell repertoires in COVID-19. The assay was immunoSEQ multiplex PCR, and TCRdb's table has in-frame clones only and misses some. This sample has about 200,000 clones, with approximately 87% found just once. The specimen was peripheral blood. These receptors were taken from a woman aged 70 to 79 with acute or convalescent COVID-19. Both conserved end residues are part of each CDR3. The D gene is left open where the match is weak. Only some rows state a clone size, as once, few, many or a class for expanded clones.

DNA | CDR3 | D | J | length | size | V
TGCAGTGCTCTTTACGAGCAGTACTTC | CSALYEQYF | NA | TRBJ2-7 | 9 | NA | TRBV20-1
TGTGCCAGCAGCTTCCAAGCGGGAGGGGTCGAGCAGTACTTC | CASSFQAGGVEQYF | TRBD2 | TRBJ2-7 | 14 | NA | TRBV5-5
TGTGCCAGCAGCCCGATTACATCCTATAATTCACCCCTCCACTTT | CASSPITSYNSPLHF | NA | TRBJ1-6 | 15 | NA | TRBV11-2
TGTGCCAGCAGGCAGGGGTGGAATCAGCCCCAGCATTTT | CASRQGWNQPQHF | NA | TRBJ1-5 | 13 | NA | TRBV12-3/TRBV12-4
TGTGCCAGCAGTCCCCGGGGGGGCTCGGGTCAGCCCCAGCATTTT | CASSPRGGSGQPQHF | NA | TRBJ1-5 | 15 | NA | TRBV25-1
TGTGCCAGCAGTTCCCCGGGAAGTAGGAATCAGCCCCAGCATTTT | CASSSPGSRNQPQHF | NA | TRBJ1-5 | 15 | once | TRBV28
TGTGCCAGCTCATCCCTGGGAGGGGGACCTCAGCCCCAGCATTTT | CASSSLGGGPQPQHF | NA | TRBJ1-5 | 15 | NA | TRBV18
TGTGCCAGCAGCGTCTCGCATGGAGCCACCGGGGAGCTGTTTTTT | CASSVSHGATGELFF | NA | TRBJ2-2 | 15 | NA | TRBV7-8
TGTGCCAGCAGCCAAGCCCACGCGGGGGGCGGGACCCAGTACTTC | CASSQAHAGGGTQYF | TRBD2 | TRBJ2-5 | 15 | NA | TRBV3-1/TRBV3-2
TGTGCCAGCAGTTACTTCGGGAATGAGCAGTTCTTC | CASSYFGNEQFF | NA | TRBJ2-1 | 12 | NA | TRBV6-2/TRBV6-3
TGCGCCAGCAGTGACTCCCCAGGGCCTCAGCCCCAGCATTTT | CASSDSPGPQPQHF | NA | TRBJ1-5 | 14 | NA | TRBV10-2
TGCGCCAGCAGTGCGCTAGCGGGAGGAGAGCAGTACTTC | CASSALAGGEQYF | TRBD2 | TRBJ2-7 | 13 | NA | TRBV10-1
TGCGCCAGCAGCCGGGCCGGGGGGAACACAGATACGCAGTATTTT | CASSRAGGNTDTQYF | TRBD2 | TRBJ2-3 | 15 | NA | TRBV5-1
TGCAGCGCCGGGAATTCCGCTAACTATGGCTACACCTTC | CSAGNSANYGYTF | NA | TRBJ1-2 | 13 | once | TRBV29-1
TGTGCCAGCAGCCAGTTCCAATTCGAGCAGTACTTC | CASSQFQFEQYF | NA | TRBJ2-7 | 12 | NA | TRBV5-6
TGTGCCAGCAGTTTTGACAGGGGAGACTATGGCTACACCTTC | CASSFDRGDYGYTF | TRBD1 | TRBJ1-2 | 14 | NA | TRBV28
TGCGCCAGCAGCTTGGGGGCCGGGACAGGGGTGACTGAAGCTTTCTTT | CASSLGAGTGVTEAFF | TRBD1 | TRBJ1-1 | 16 | NA | TRBV5-1